Detailed here is one T cell receptor (beta chain). The data stem from a study of patients and donors after allogeneic stem cell transplantation. The CDR3 consists of 18 residues. Trimming left V 0 bases short and J 1 base short, with 16 bases between. The germline V gene encodes CDR1 LGHNA and CDR2 YSLEER. From the RT-PCR reads, TCRdb called clonotypes with MiXCR, one entry per CDR3 protein. The sample contains fewer than 200,000 distinct CDR3 sequences, about 29% of which appear only once. The source of this sequence is a human donor who was either an allogeneic HSCT recipient or a stem cell or donor lymphocyte infusion donor (not recorded which). It is not recorded whose cells these are; they may come from a transplant donor. The rearrangement joins TRBV4-3 to TRBJ2-4; D might be TRBD1 (6 bases). The sequencing input was blood, either unsorted or a sorted T cell fraction (not recorded which). In DNA form, the CDR3 reads TGCGCCAGCAGCCAAGAAAGGTCACAGGGCTTTGCCAAAAACATTCAGTACTTC. It specifies CASSQERSQGFAKNIQYF.